The sample holds many counts of the clone carrying this T cell receptor (beta chain). The target antigen is unknown. This specimen belongs to a study of regulatory T cells in long-lasting Graves disease. For TCR beta, libraries came from iRepertoire HTBI primers and Arm-PCR of CDR3 regions. TCRdb itself ran the multiplex PCR reads through MiXCR, one entry per CDR3 protein. The sample contains roughly 400,000 distinct CDR3 sequences, around 20% of which appear only once. Stated time point: persistent/refractory GD, antithyroid drugs over 5 years with positive TRAb. Construction of the TCR library relied on RNA isolated from PBMCs. EDTA tubes received about 10 milliliters of collected peripheral blood. Study-wide results and limits: Segments TRBV28, TRBJ1-2 and TRBJ2-5 showed preferential usage in persistent disease.

V lost 7 bases and J lost 2; bases outside the gene matches: 19. Germline V CDR1 and CDR2: MNHNS, SASEGT. The CDR3 loop spans 18 amino acids. The clonotype was recovered from a female donor with Graves disease. Sequencing used peripheral blood mononuclear cells (PBMCs), obtained when the disease was refractory, from a patient treated with antithyroid drugs. The chain uses TRBV6-1 and TRBJ2-7; 8 bases fit TRBD2. The CDR3 nucleotides read TGTGCCAGCACCCTACGCGGGGCAGCAGCGGGAGTTACCTACGAGCAGTACTTC. It specifies CASTLRGAAAGVTYEQYF.